This TCR beta chain derives from a study of cytomegalovirus exposure and HLA in healthy donors. V gave up 0 bases and J gave up 8 bases; unmatched junction bases: 12. Germline CDR1 is SGHRS and CDR2 is YFSETQ. There are 16 residues in the CDR3. Study results and caveats: Common viral pathogens seemed to be connected with several of the most significant clusters, according to a later analysis. What TCR beta sequences reportedly achieved was accurate prediction of HLA-A and HLA-B alleles in most subjects. CMV serostatus was the sole immune exposure information available.

For this clone: Antigen unknown.

13 Jbeta primers and 60 Vbeta primers were used for the PCR. Assay: immunoSEQ multiplex PCR; the TCRdb copy retains only in-frame clones and omits some. The sample holds 100,000 to 130,000 clones; approximately 73% are singletons and the top ten take roughly 8.2%. The sequenced material came from PBMCs. This clonotype originated in a man younger than 45 in good health and CMV-seronegative. This chain uses TRBV5-1 with TRBJ2-3; 7 bases match TRBD2. CDR3 DNA sequence: TGCGCCAGCAGCTTGGCCCCCCAGCGGGACTCGGGTACGCAGTATTTT. Its translation is CASSLAPQRDSGTQYF.